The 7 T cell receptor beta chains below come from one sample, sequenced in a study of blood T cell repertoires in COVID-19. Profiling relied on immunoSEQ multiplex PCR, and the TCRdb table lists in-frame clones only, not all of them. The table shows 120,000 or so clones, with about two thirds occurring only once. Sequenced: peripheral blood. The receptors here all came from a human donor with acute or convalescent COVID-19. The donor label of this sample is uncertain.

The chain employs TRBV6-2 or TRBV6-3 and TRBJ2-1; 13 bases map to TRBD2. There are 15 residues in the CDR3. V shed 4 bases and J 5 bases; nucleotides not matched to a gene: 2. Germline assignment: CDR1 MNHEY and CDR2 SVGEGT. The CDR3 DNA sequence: TGTGCCAGCAGTTCCGGGACTAGCGGGAACAATGAGCAGTTCTTC. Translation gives CASSSGTSGNNEQFF.

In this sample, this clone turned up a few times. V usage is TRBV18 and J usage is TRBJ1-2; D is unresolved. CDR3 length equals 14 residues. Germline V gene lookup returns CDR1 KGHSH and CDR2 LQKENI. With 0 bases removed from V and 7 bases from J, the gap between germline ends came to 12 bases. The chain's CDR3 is CASSPPTYYSGYTF. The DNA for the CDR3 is TGTGCCAGCTCACCACCGACCTACTATAGTGGCTACACCTTC.

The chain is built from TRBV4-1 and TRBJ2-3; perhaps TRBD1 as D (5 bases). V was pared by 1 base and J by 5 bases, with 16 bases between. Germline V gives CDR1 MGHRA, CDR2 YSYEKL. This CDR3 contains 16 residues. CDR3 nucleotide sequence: TGCGCCAGCAGCCAAGGAACAGGTGAAACACGAGATACGCAGTATTTT. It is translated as CASSQGTGETRDTQYF.

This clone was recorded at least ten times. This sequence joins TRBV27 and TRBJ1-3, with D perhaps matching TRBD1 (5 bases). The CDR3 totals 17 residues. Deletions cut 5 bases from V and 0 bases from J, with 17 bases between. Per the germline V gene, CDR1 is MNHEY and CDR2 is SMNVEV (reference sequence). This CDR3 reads CASSPNPGTYSGNTIYF. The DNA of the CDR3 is TGTGCCAGCAGTCCAAATCCCGGGACTTACTCTGGAAACACCATATATTTT.

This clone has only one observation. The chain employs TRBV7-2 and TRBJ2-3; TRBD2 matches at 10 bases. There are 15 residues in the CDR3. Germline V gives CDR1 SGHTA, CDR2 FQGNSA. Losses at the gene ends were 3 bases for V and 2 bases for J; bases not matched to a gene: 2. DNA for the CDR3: TGTGCCAGCAGCTTCGGACTAGCGGACACAGATACGCAGTATTTT. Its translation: CASSFGLADTDTQYF.

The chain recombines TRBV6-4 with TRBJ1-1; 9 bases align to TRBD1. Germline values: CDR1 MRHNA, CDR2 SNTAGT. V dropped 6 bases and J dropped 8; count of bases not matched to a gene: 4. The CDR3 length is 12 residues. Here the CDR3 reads CASSHGQGEAFF. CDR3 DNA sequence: TGTGCCAGCAGCCACGGACAGGGGGAAGCTTTCTTT.

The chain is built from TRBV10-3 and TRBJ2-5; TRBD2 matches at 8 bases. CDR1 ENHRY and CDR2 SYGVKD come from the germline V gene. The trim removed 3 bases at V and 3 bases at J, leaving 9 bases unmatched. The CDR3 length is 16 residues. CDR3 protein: CAISDLNGGVKETQYF. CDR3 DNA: TGTGCCATCAGTGACCTTAACGGGGGGGTCAAAGAGACCCAGTACTTC.